What follows describes a single T cell receptor beta chain. The germline V and J ends were trimmed by 0 bases and 6 bases, with 12 bases remaining between them. Looked up from germline, CDR1 is LNHDA and CDR2 is SQIVND (reference sequence). The CDR3 totals 14 residues. This entry belongs to a study of shared clonotypes between healthy human individuals. This table comes from immunoSEQ multiplex PCR, and its TCRdb copy is limited to in-frame clones, with some not included. Among about 1.5 million clones listed, 98% were seen once. This rearrangement joins TRBV19 to TRBJ2-7; no definite D call. The receptor was derived from a man aged 30-40 years in good health. The sample consisted of naive CD4+ T cells sorted from blood. Sample subset: CD45RA+ positively selected. The CDR3 loop reads CASSIDLFAGEQYF. The CDR3 nucleotides are TGTGCCAGTAGTATAGATCTCTTTGCCGGCGAGCAGTACTTC. The whole variable domain, remainder taken from reference TRBV19 and TRBJ2-7, is DGGITQSPKYLFRKEGQNVTLSCEQNLNHDAMYWYRQDPGQGLRLIYYSQIVNDFQKGDIAEGYSVSREKKESFPLTVTSAQKNPTAFYLCASSIDLFAGEQYFGPGTRLTVT.